Following are 28 T cell receptor beta chains from one sample sequenced in a study of cytotoxic CD8 clonotypes in ibrutinib-treated CLL. Data came from immunoSEQ multiplex PCR; TCRdb stores just in-frame clones and leaves some out. In the table there are about 160,000 clones, about four fifths of which are singletons. The sequenced sample was PBMCs, obtained after 24 months of ibrutinib treatment. These TCRs come from a human donor with chronic lymphocytic leukemia.

V usage is TRBV7-2 and J usage is TRBJ2-2; TRBD1 matches at 12 bases. The CDR3 runs 18 residues. From germline, CDR1 is SGHTA and CDR2 FQGNSA. V gave up 7 bases and J gave up 6 bases; unmatched junction bases: 15. This chain's CDR3 is CASTRDRGREKGAGELFF. The CDR3 nucleotides read TGTGCCAGCACTCGGGACAGGGGGCGGGAAAAGGGTGCCGGGGAGCTGTTTTTT. The entire variable domain, with the rest obtained from reference TRBV7-2 and TRBJ2-2, is as follows: GAGVSQSPSNKVTEKGKDVELRCDPISGHTALYWYRQSLGQGLEFLIYFQGNSAPDKSGLPSDRFSAERTGGSVSTLTIQRTQQEDSAVYLCASTRDRGREKGAGELFFGEGSRLTVL.

The gene calls are TRBV30 and TRBJ2-5; 11 bases fit TRBD1. Trimming removed 3 bases from V and 1 base from J; junction bases left unmatched: 4. Per the germline V gene, CDR1 is GTSNPN and CDR2 is SVGIG (reference sequence). The CDR3 contains 15 residues. CDR3 DNA: TGTGCCTGGAGCGACGGACAGGGGGCCCAAGAGACCCAGTACTTC. This gives the protein CAWSDGQGAQETQYF. Variable domain in full (rest from reference TRBV30 and TRBJ2-5): SQTIHQWPATLVQPVGSPLSLECTVEGTSNPNLYWYRQAAGRGLQLLFYSVGIGQISSEVPQNLSASRPQDRQFILSSKKLLLSDSGFYLCAWSDGQGAQETQYFGPGTRLLVL.

This clone was seen at least ten times. This chain connects TRBV6-1 to TRBJ1-2; D gene unclear. From germline, CDR1 is MNHNS and CDR2 SASEGT. This CDR3 is 13 amino acids long. V lost 2 bases, J lost 4 bases, and 8 bases lay in between. The CDR3 DNA follows: TGTGCCAGCAGTGAATACAGCAGCTATGGCTACACCTTC. Encoded protein: CASSEYSSYGYTF.

The V call is TRBV6-6, the J call TRBJ2-1; D possibly uses TRBD1 or TRBD2 (5 bases each). This CDR3 has 13 residues. Germline V gives CDR1 MNHNY, CDR2 SVGAGI (reference sequence). Trimming left V 5 bases short and J 7 bases short, with 12 bases between. The CDR3 nucleotides read TGTGCCAGCAGTCCTACGGGGCGAAATGAGCAGTTCTTC. Its translation is CASSPTGRNEQFF.

J is TRBJ2-7 and V is TRBV11-3; TRBD1 agrees at 11 bases. Looked up from germline, CDR1 is SGHNT and CDR2 is YENEEA. V shed 5 bases and J 5 bases; nucleotides not matched to a gene: 5. This CDR3 spans 14 amino acids. The DNA for the CDR3 is TGTGCCAGCAGCCGGGGACAGGGGGTCGACGAGCAGTACTTC. Translating it yields CASSRGQGVDEQYF.

Here the CDR3 reads CASSIRDTFYPEAFF. DNA of the CDR3: TGTGCCAGTAGTATCAGAGACACCTTCTACCCTGAAGCTTTCTTT. This chain connects TRBV19 to TRBJ1-1, with D unresolved. V lost 3 bases and J 6 bases, leaving 17 bases between the germline ends. The germline V gene has CDR1 LNHDA and CDR2 SQIVND (reference sequence). This CDR3 is 15 amino acids long.

The rearrangement joins TRBV28 to TRBJ1-2; the D gene is possibly TRBD1 (5 bases). Trimming stripped 6 bases from V and 2 bases from J, with 13 bases between. From germline, CDR1 is MDHEN and CDR2 SYDVKM. This CDR3 is 14 amino acids long. The CDR3 loop reads CASRTDNPNYGYTF. The CDR3 DNA reads as TGTGCCAGCAGGACGGACAACCCGAACTATGGCTACACCTTC.

The chain recombines TRBV29-1 with TRBJ2-1; possibly TRBD1 for D (6 bases). Germline CDR1 SQVTM, CDR2 ANQGSEA. The CDR3 runs 13 residues. The germline V and J ends were trimmed by 5 bases and 1 base, with 9 bases remaining between them. In DNA, the CDR3 is TGCAGCGTTAACAGGGTTTCCTACAATGAGCAGTTCTTC. This sequence encodes CSVNRVSYNEQFF.

J is TRBJ1-5 and V is TRBV9; TRBD1 matches at 8 bases. Germline assignment: CDR1 SGDLS and CDR2 YYNGEE. V lost 0 bases and J lost 4; bases outside the gene matches: 0. There are 14 residues in the CDR3. The CDR3 DNA sequence: TGTGCCAGCAGCGTAGGGACAGGGAATCAGCCCCAGCATTTT. Protein: CASSVGTGNQPQHF.

The rearrangement uses TRBV6-1 and TRBJ1-2, with unresolved D. The CDR3 has 15 residues. Trimming pared 2 bases from V and 4 bases from J, leaving 14 bases between. Germline V gene sequence: CDR1 MNHNS, CDR2 SASEGT. For the CDR3, the DNA is TGTGCCAGCAGTGAACCCGGGGAACGTATCTATGGCTACACCTTC. Translated, it gives CASSEPGERIYGYTF.

This clone is a singleton in its sample. The chain uses TRBV5-1 and TRBJ2-2, with a tentative D call TRBD2 (5 bases). Trimming removed 3 bases from V and 6 bases from J, with 9 bases in between. The CDR3 runs 13 residues. Germline V gene sequence: CDR1 SGHRS, CDR2 YFSETQ. CDR3: CASSSASPGELFF. Written as DNA, the CDR3 is TGCGCCAGCAGCTCGGCTAGCCCCGGGGAGCTGTTTTTT.

The gene calls are TRBV28 and TRBJ1-2; 8 bases line up with TRBD1. Germline loops: CDR1 MDHEN, CDR2 SYDVKM. The CDR3 runs to 13 residues. Germline trimming cut 4 bases from V and 8 bases from J; bases unmatched to any gene: 6. CDR3 sequence: CASSSFPGGGYTF. CDR3 DNA: TGTGCCAGCAGTTCCTTCCCAGGGGGCGGCTACACCTTC.

This clone was picked up a small number of times. The chain is built from TRBV6-5 and TRBJ1-1; possibly TRBD1 for D (5 bases). The CDR3 totals 16 residues. CDR1 and CDR2 from the germline V gene are MNHEY and SVGAGI. Between the trimmed V and J ends, which lost 3 bases and 1 base, there was a span of 15 bases. CDR3 nucleotide sequence: TGTGCCAGCAGTTATAGGGGAACGTTGAGGAACACTGAAGCTTTCTTT. This codes for CASSYRGTLRNTEAFF.

This chain links TRBV10-2 with TRBJ1-3; D is possibly TRBD1 (5 bases). Germline CDR1 WSHSY, CDR2 SAAADI. V shed 2 bases and J shed 3 bases, with 8 bases lying between them. This CDR3 has 14 amino acids. The CDR3 nucleotides read TGCGCCAGCAGTGAGGCGGGGCTTGGAAACACCATATATTTT. Translation: CASSEAGLGNTIYF.

The chain is built from TRBV9 and TRBJ2-1; D unresolved. V was pared by 3 bases and J by 9 bases, with 10 bases between. Looked up from germline, CDR1 is SGDLS and CDR2 is YYNGEE. CDR3 length: 12 amino acids. The CDR3 reads CASSALRSEQFF. The CDR3 DNA sequence: TGTGCCAGCAGCGCCCTCCGTAGTGAGCAGTTCTTC.

This clone was counted many times. V usage is TRBV4-1 and J usage is TRBJ2-1, with 9 positions matching TRBD1. V lost 0 bases and J lost 0; bases outside the gene matches: 0. Germline loops: CDR1 MGHRA, CDR2 YSYEKL. The CDR3 totals 16 residues. The CDR3 region has the DNA TGCGCCAGCAGCCAAGAGGGACAGGGCTCCTACAATGAGCAGTTCTTC. Translating gives CASSQEGQGSYNEQFF.

The V gene is TRBV2, the J gene TRBJ1-2; D possibly corresponds to TRBD1 (5 bases). This CDR3 comprises 13 residues. Trimming stripped 8 bases from V and 2 bases from J, with 12 bases between. Germline CDR1 reads SNHLY; CDR2 reads FYNNEI. CDR3 sequence reads: CASGDVGNYGYTF. CDR3 in DNA: TGTGCCAGCGGGGACGTAGGAAACTATGGCTACACCTTC.

This chain links TRBV23-1 with TRBJ1-1; D is possibly TRBD1 (5 bases). TRBV23-1 is recorded as an ORF, its role being uncertain. The CDR3 has 14 residues. The V gene lost 1 base and the J gene lost 3 bases, with 9 bases spanning the gap. CDR3 sequence: CASSQWDGYTEAFF. CDR3 nucleotide sequence: TGCGCCAGCAGTCAATGGGACGGGTACACTGAAGCTTTCTTT.

This clone turned up a few times. The CDR3 DNA reads as TGTGCCAGCAGCTTGCTGGGGGATGGCAATCAGCCCCAGCATTTT. This encodes CASSLLGDGNQPQHF. The chain is built from TRBV5-6 and TRBJ1-5; possibly TRBD1 for D (5 bases). The CDR3 totals 15 residues. Per the germline V gene, CDR1 is SGHDT and CDR2 is YYEEEE. V was shortened by 1 base and J by 2 bases, with 10 bases between the two germline ends.

The chain uses TRBV4-1 and TRBJ2-2; unclear D gene. Germline assignment: CDR1 MGHRA and CDR2 YSYEKL. V gave up 3 bases and J gave up 5 bases, with 22 bases separating them. There are 18 residues in the CDR3. CDR3 in DNA: TGCGCCAGCAGCCACCCCACCACAGAGGCACGATTAACCGGGGAGCTGTTTTTT. As protein: CASSHPTTEARLTGELFF.

The V gene is TRBV30, the J gene TRBJ2-5; 11 nucleotides agree with TRBD1. With 6 bases clipped from V and 4 bases from J, the junction kept 4 bases outside the gene matches. The germline CDR1 and CDR2 sequences are GTSNPN and SVGIG (reference sequence). This CDR3 has 13 residues. The CDR3 reads CACRTGGTETQYF. The CDR3 nucleotides are TGTGCCTGTCGGACAGGGGGCACAGAGACCCAGTACTTC.

The V gene is TRBV11-2, the J gene TRBJ1-1, with D tentatively TRBD1 (6 bases). Germline-derived CDR1 and CDR2 are SGHAT and FQNNGV. Trimming stripped 3 bases from V and 4 bases from J, with 12 bases between. The CDR3 loop spans 14 amino acids. The CDR3 spells CASSFHRAGTEAFF. The CDR3 DNA reads as TGTGCCAGCAGCTTCCACAGGGCTGGCACTGAAGCTTTCTTT. The variable domain in full, with the rest retrieved from reference TRBV11-2 and TRBJ1-1, is EAGVAQSPRYKIIEKRQSVAFWCNPISGHATLYWYQQILGQGPKLLIQFQNNGVVDDSQLPKDRFSAERLKGVDSTLKIQPAKLEDSAVYLCASSFHRAGTEAFFGQGTRLTVV.

This chain connects TRBV19 to TRBJ2-2; the match to TRBD2 covers 10 bases. V was clipped by 3 bases and J by 7 bases; unmatched bases: 14. This CDR3 has 18 residues. CDR1 LNHDA and CDR2 SQIVND come from the germline V gene (reference sequence). CDR3 DNA: TGTGCCAGTAGTATCTCTGGGAGTAGCGGGAGGATTAGCGGGGAGCTGTTTTTT. Residues: CASSISGSSGRISGELFF.

The chain recombines TRBV10-3 with TRBJ2-7; D is possibly TRBD1 (6 bases). The CDR3 consists of 15 residues. CDR1 and CDR2 (germline): ENHRY, SYGVKD. Trimming cost V 2 bases and J 0 bases, with 11 bases left between them. As DNA, the CDR3 is TGTGCCATCAGTGAGGATCAGGGGAGCTCCTACGAGCAGTACTTC. Its protein product is CAISEDQGSSYEQYF.

The chain uses TRBV21-1 and TRBJ2-7; no DNA check was done on the table's D call, TRBD1. TRBV21-1 has pseudogene status. This CDR3 is 16 amino acids long. The CDR3 DNA reads as TGTGCCAGCAGCAAAGCTATCGGGACAGGGAGTTACGAGCAGTACTTC. Translated, it gives CASSKAIGTGSYEQYF.

This chain uses TRBV7-2 with TRBJ1-2; D remains unclear. This CDR3 is built from 13 residues. CDR1 and CDR2 from the germline V gene are SGHTA and FQGNSA. V was cut by 0 bases and J by 6 bases, with 8 bases left in between. The CDR3 sequence: CASSLAPSDGYTF. The CDR3 nucleotides are TGTGCCAGCAGCTTAGCCCCTTCAGATGGCTACACCTTC.

This rearrangement joins TRBV11-2 to TRBJ2-5; 7 nucleotides agree with TRBD1. Germline V lookup: CDR1 SGHAT, CDR2 FQNNGV. Germline trimming cut 1 base from V and 3 bases from J; bases unmatched to any gene: 11. This CDR3 has 17 amino acids. The CDR3 coding sequence is TGTGCCAGCAGCTTAGGAGGTCAGGGCAGGGGGAAAGAGACCCAGTACTTC. It specifies CASSLGGQGRGKETQYF.

This chain joins TRBV11-2 and TRBJ2-7, with D tentatively TRBD1 (6 bases). V was pared by 5 bases and J by 4 bases, with 15 bases between. Looked up from germline, CDR1 is SGHAT and CDR2 is FQNNGV. The CDR3 has 14 amino acids. This CDR3 reads CASSLQGSVYEQYF. The CDR3 bases are TGTGCCAGCAGCCTACAGGGTTCGGTTTACGAGCAGTACTTC.